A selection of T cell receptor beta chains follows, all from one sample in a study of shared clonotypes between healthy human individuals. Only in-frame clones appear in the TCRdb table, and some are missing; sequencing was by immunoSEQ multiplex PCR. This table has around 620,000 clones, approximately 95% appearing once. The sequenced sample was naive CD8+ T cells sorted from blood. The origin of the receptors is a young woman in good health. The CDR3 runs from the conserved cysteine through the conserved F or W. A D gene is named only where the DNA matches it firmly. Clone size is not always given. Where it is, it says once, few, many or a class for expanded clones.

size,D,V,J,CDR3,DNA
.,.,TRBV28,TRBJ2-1,CASNQWGGSYNEQFF,TGTGCCAGCAATCAGTGGGGTGGCTCCTACAATGAGCAGTTCTTC
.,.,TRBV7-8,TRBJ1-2,CASSLVFGGPLYGYTF,TGTGCCAGCAGCTTAGTATTCGGGGGCCCCCTCTATGGCTACACCTTC
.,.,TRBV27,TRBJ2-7,CASSLSPGTYEQYF,TGTGCCAGCAGTTTATCACCAGGAACCTACGAGCAGTACTTC
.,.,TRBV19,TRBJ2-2,CASEGTVNTGELFF,TGTGCCAGCGAGGGGACGGTGAACACCGGGGAGCTGTTTTTT
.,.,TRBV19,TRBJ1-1,CASGGRANTEAFF,TGTGCCAGTGGTGGCAGGGCGAACACTGAAGCTTTCTTT
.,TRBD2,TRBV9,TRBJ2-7,CASSVALAGYEQYF,TGTGCCAGCAGCGTAGCACTAGCGGGATACGAGCAGTACTTC
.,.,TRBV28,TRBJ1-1,CASSLGLTEAFF,TGTGCCAGCAGTTTAGGTCTCACTGAAGCTTTCTTT
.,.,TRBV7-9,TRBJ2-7,CASSSGTAIYEQYF,TGTGCCAGCAGCTCCGGGACGGCTATCTACGAGCAGTACTTC
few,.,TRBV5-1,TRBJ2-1,CASSLGNNEQFF,TGCGCCAGCAGCTTGGGAAACAATGAGCAGTTCTTC
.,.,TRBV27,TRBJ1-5,CASSLLGQGDQPQHF,TGTGCCAGCAGTTTATTGGGGCAGGGAGATCAGCCCCAGCATTTT
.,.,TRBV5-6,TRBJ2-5,CASSLGQTGARTQYF,TGTGCCAGCAGCTTGGGACAGACAGGAGCGAGGACCCAGTACTTC
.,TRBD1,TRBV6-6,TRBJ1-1,CASSLTGEETEAFF,TGTGCCAGCAGCCTGACAGGGGAGGAAACTGAAGCTTTCTTT
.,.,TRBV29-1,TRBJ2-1,CSVDRTDSYNEQFF,TGCAGCGTTGATCGGACTGATTCCTACAATGAGCAGTTCTTC
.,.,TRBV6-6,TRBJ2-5,CATKVGEETQYF,TGTGCCACCAAAGTCGGGGAAGAGACCCAGTACTTC
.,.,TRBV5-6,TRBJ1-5,CASSLGPGPHQPQHF,TGTGCCAGCAGCTTGGGACCCGGGCCTCATCAGCCCCAGCATTTT
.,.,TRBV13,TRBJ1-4,CASSVRTATNEKLFF,TGTGCCAGCAGCGTAAGGACAGCAACTAATGAAAAACTGTTTTTT